The T cell receptor beta chain under discussion was sequenced for a study of tumor-infiltrating lymphocytes in primary liver carcinoma. About the research overall: In every tissue type, samples returned a similar yield of roughly 3.65 to 7.5 million productive TCRbeta reads.

Scientists recovered RNA and DNA together from approximately 20-30 mg of unsorted bulk tissue. As concerns this clonotype: Relative to the germline gene, one junction end is altered; a read error may explain this.

Per germline, CDR1 MGHRA and CDR2 YSYEKL. The CDR3 consists of 17 residues. TCR beta cDNA came from about 470 ng total RNA, primed with a constant-region primer. The TCR beta library was amplified through three nested multiplex PCR rounds in a modified ARM-PCR procedure. It was with TRBV1-TRBV30 forward primers and a C-beta reverse primer that the first two PCR rounds were run, at roughly 10 cycles each. TCRdb independently ran MiXCR on the multiplex PCR reads; one entry per CDR3 protein. The sample gives some 130,000 distinct CDR3 sequences, roughly 75% of which show up once; 8.1% is in the top ten.

This receptor was identified in a woman aged 55-70 years with primary liver carcinoma and hepatitis B virus infection. Source material: tumor-adjacent normal liver tissue. The chain recombines TRBV4-1 with TRBJ2-1, with TRBD2 matching 10 bases. The CDR3 region is CASSHTGLAETYNEQLF. Here the CDR3 DNA reads TGCGCCAGCAGCCATACAGGACTAGCGGAAACCTACAATGAGCAGTTGTTT.